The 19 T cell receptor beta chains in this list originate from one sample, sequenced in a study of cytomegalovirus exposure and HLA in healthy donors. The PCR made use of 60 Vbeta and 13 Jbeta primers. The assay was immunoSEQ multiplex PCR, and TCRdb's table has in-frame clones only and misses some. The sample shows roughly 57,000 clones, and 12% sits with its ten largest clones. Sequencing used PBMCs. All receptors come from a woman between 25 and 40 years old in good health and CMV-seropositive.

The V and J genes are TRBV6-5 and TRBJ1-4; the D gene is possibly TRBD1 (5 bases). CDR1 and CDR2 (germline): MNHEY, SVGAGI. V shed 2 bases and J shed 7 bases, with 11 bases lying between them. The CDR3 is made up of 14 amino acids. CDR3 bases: TGTGCCAGCAGTTACGGGACTCAGGGTGAAAAACTGTTTTTT. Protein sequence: CASSYGTQGEKLFF.

This chain's CDR3 is CASSSKGGYTDTQYF. DNA of the CDR3: TGTGCCAGCAGCTCCAAAGGGGGTTACACAGATACGCAGTATTTT. The chain combines TRBV7-9 with TRBJ2-3; a weak D match, TRBD1 (6 bases). The germline V and J ends were trimmed by 4 bases and 2 bases, with 13 bases remaining between them. CDR1 and CDR2 (germline): SEHNR, FQNEAQ (reference sequence). This CDR3 comprises 15 residues.

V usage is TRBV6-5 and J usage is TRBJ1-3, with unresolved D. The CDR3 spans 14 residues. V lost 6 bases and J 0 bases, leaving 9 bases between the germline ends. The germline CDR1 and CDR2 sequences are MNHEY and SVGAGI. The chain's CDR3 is CASRRQISGNTIYF. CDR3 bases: TGTGCCAGCAGGAGGCAGATCTCTGGAAACACCATATATTTT.

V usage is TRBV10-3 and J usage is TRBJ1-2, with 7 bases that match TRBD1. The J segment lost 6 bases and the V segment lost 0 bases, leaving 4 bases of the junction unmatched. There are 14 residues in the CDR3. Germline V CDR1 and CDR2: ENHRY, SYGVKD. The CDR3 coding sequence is TGTGCCATCAGTGAGTCGGGGCAGGGGGATGGCTACACCTTC. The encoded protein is CAISESGQGDGYTF.

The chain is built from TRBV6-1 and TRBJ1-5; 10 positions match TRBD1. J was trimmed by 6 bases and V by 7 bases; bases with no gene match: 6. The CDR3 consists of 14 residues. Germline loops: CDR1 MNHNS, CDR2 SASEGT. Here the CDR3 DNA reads TGTGCCAGCAAATCGACAGGGGGCGGTCAGCCCCAGCATTTT. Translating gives CASKSTGGGQPQHF.

Here the CDR3 reads CASSSRLTGSSYTF. The DNA for the CDR3 is TGTGCCAGCAGCTCGAGACTTACAGGCTCTAGCTACACCTTC. The V and J genes are TRBV7-8 and TRBJ1-2; D possibly corresponds to TRBD1 (5 bases). Trimming took 4 bases from V and 9 from J, leaving 18 bases between them. This CDR3 is 14 amino acids long. Germline V lookup: CDR1 SGHVS, CDR2 FQNEAQ.

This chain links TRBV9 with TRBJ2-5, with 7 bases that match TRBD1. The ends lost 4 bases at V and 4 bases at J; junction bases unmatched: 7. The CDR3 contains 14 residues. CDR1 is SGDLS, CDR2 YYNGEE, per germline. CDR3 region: CASSPGWTGETQYF. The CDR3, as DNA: TGTGCCAGCAGCCCCGGATGGACAGGAGAGACCCAGTACTTC. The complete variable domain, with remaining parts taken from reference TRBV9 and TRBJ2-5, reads DSGVTQTPKHLITATGQRVTLRCSPRSGDLSVYWYQQSLDQGLQFLIQYYNGEERAKGNILERFSAQQFPDLHSELNLSSLELGDSALYFCASSPGWTGETQYFGPGTRLLVL.

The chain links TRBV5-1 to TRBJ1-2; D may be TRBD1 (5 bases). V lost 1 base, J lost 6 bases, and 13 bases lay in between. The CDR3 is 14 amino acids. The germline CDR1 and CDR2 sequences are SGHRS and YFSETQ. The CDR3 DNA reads TGCGCCAGCAGCTTGCTGAGACAGAACCATGGCTACACCTTC. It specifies CASSLLRQNHGYTF.

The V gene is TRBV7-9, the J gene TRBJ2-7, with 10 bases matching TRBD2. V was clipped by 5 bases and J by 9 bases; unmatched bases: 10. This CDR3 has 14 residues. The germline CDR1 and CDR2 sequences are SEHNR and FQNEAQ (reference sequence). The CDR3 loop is CASSASGRASLQYF. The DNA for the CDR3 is TGTGCCAGCAGCGCGAGCGGGAGGGCCTCTCTGCAGTACTTC.

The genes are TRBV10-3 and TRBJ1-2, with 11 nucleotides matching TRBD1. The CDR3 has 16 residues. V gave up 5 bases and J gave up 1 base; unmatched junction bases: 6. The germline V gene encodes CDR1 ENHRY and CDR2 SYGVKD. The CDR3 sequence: CAISPGQGGNNYGYTF. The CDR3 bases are TGTGCCATCAGTCCGGGACAGGGGGGTAATAACTATGGCTACACCTTC.

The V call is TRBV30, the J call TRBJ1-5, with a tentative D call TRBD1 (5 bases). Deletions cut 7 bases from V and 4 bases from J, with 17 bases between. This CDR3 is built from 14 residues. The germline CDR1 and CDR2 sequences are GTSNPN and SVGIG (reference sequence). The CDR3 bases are TGTGCCTACAACGCGGGGGGAGTTAATCAGCCCCAGCATTTT. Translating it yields CAYNAGGVNQPQHF. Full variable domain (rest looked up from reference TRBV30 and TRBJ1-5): SQTIHQWPATLVQPVGSPLSLECTVEGTSNPNLYWYRQAAGRGLQLLFYSVGIGQISSEVPQNLSASRPQDRQFILSSKKLLLSDSGFYLCAYNAGGVNQPQHFGDGTRLSIL.

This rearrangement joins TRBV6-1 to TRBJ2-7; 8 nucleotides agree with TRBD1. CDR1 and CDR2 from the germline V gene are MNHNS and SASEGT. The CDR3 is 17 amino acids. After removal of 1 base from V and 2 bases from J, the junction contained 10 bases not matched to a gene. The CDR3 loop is CASSEDFWTGNAYEQYF. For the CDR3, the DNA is TGTGCCAGCAGTGAAGACTTCTGGACAGGGAACGCCTACGAGCAGTACTTC.

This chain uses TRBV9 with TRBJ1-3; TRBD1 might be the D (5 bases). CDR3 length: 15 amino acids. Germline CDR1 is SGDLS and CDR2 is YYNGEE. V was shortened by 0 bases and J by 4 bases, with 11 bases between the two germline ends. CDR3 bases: TGTGCCAGCAGCGTAGCTACAGGCCCAGGAAACACCATATATTTT. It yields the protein CASSVATGPGNTIYF.

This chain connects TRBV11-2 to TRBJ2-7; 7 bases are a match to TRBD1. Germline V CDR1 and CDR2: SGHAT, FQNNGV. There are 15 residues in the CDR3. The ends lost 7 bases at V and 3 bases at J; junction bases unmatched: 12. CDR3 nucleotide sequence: TGTGCCAGCAACCCTCCGGGGCAGGGGGACTACGAGCAGTACTTC. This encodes CASNPPGQGDYEQYF.

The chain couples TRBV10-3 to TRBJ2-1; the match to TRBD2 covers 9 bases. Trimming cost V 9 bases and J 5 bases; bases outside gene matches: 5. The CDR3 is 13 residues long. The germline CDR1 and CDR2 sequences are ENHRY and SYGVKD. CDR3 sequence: CAINSGRDNEQFF. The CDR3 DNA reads TGTGCCATAAATAGCGGGAGAGACAATGAGCAGTTCTTC.

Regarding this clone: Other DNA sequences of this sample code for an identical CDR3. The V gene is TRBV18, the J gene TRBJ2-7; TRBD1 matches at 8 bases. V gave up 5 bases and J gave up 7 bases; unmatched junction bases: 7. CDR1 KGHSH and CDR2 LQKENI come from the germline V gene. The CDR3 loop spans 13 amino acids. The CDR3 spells CASSVGQGWEQYF. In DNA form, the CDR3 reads TGTGCCAGCTCAGTAGGACAGGGATGGGAGCAGTACTTC.

For the CDR3, the DNA is TGTGCCAGCTCAGGGGGCCACGAGCAGTACTTC. It encodes CASSGGHEQYF. The V gene is TRBV27, the J gene TRBJ2-7; 8 bases are shared with TRBD1. The germline CDR1 and CDR2 sequences are MNHEY and SMNVEV (reference sequence). CDR3 length: 11 amino acids. The ends lost 8 bases at V and 5 bases at J; junction bases unmatched: 2.

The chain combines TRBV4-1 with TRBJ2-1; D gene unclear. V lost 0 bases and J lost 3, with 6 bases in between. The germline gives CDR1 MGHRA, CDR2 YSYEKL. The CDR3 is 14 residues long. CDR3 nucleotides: TGCGCCAGCAGCCAAGACGCGCTCTACAATGAGCAGTTCTTC. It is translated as CASSQDALYNEQFF.

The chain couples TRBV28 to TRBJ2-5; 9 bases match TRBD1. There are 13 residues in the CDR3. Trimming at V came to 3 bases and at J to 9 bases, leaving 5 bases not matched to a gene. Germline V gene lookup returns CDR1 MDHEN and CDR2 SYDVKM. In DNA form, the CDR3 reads TGTGCCAGCAGTTTCCGGGACAGGGAGGCCCAGTACTTC. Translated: CASSFRDREAQYF. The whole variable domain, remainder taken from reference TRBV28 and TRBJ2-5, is DVKVTQSSRYLVKRTGEKVFLECVQDMDHENMFWYRQDPGLGLRLIYFSYDVKMKEKGDIPEGYSVSREKKERFSLILESASTNQTSMYLCASSFRDREAQYFGPGTRLLVL.